This TCR beta chain was obtained from a study of CD8+CD57+ T cells in acquired aplastic anemia. Study-level findings and limits: The study found no significant CD8+ Simpson's diversity difference between patients and controls. There were 25 to 35 CD8+ CDR3 sequences that occurred in both patients and controls.

The authors sequenced patients whose flow cytometry had shown CD8+CD57+ cell expansion. No therapy had been given to the patients at the time of blood sampling. V lost 4 bases and J lost 3, with 9 bases in between. Germline-derived CDR1 and CDR2 are DFQATT and SNEGSKA (reference sequence). The CDR3 totals 12 residues. With regard to this clonotype: The target antigen is unknown.

TCR beta VDJ and CDR3 profiling used genomic DNA as template. TCRdb redid the calling of the reads with MiXCR, one entry per CDR3 protein. The sample has some 120,000 distinct CDR3 sequences; almost 40% are singletons. Sequenced input: sorted CD4+, CD8+, or CD8+CD57+ T cells (not recorded which) from PBMCs. This receptor was taken from a human donor with aplastic anemia. The V and J genes are TRBV20-1 and TRBJ1-1, with D unresolved. The CDR3 region is CSATGGYTEAFF. The CDR3 DNA reads as TGCAGTGCTACGGGCGGTTACACTGAAGCTTTCTTT.